This T cell receptor (beta chain) emerged from a study of blood T cells in healthy people across ages. Then a second PCR, running roughly 6 to 12 cycles, was carried out with a sample-barcoded 5' primer and a J-beta primer mix. TCRdb redid the calling of the 5' RACE reads with MiXCR, one entry per CDR3 protein. The sample shows around 900,000 distinct CDR3 sequences, just over 50% of them seen only once. A minimum of 6.5 million PBMCs was isolated per sample. Germline V gene data show CDR1 as SEHNR and CDR2 as FQNEAQ (reference sequence). V was clipped by 0 bases and J by 5 bases, with 10 bases between them. The CDR3 is 14 amino acids. General study results and limits: Researchers judged that diversity estimates from one million T cells fell short of true values. Greater diversity and more naive CD4+ cells were seen in long-lived donors than in aged donors.

As to this clonotype: Its specificity is unknown.

The sequence came from a woman aged 60-70 years in good health. The specimen was blood. The V gene is TRBV7-9, the J gene TRBJ1-2; no definite D call. DNA of the CDR3: TGTGCCAGCAGCTTAGCTTCAGGCTATTATGGCTACACCTTC. Protein product: CASSLASGYYGYTF.